Below are 27 T cell receptor beta chains sequenced from a single sample in a study of blood T cell repertoires in COVID-19. Sequencing was performed with immunoSEQ multiplex PCR; in TCRdb, only in-frame clones are kept and a portion is missing. The sample holds some 150,000 clones; 80% to 90% are singletons and the top ten take 3.7%. The material sequenced was peripheral blood. All receptors come from a man in his late teens or twenties with active or convalescent COVID-19.

The gene calls are TRBV9 and TRBJ2-1; TRBD2 aligns across 10 bases. The J segment lost 3 bases and the V segment lost 1 base, leaving 1 base of the junction unmatched. This CDR3 comprises 15 residues. Per germline, CDR1 SGDLS and CDR2 YYNGEE. CDR3 sequence: CASSVTSGNYNEQFF. CDR3 DNA sequence: TGTGCCAGCAGCGTAACTAGCGGGAACTACAATGAGCAGTTCTTC.

This clone was seen a few times. This chain uses TRBV6-6 with TRBJ1-5; D gene uncertain. CDR1 MNHNY and CDR2 SVGAGI come from the germline V gene (reference sequence). Trimming left V 8 bases short and J 5 bases short, with 13 bases between. The CDR3 runs to 13 residues. For the CDR3, the DNA is TGTGCCAGCGAGGGAAGGATGGATCAGCCCCAGCATTTT. Its translation is CASEGRMDQPQHF.

The chain uses TRBV12-5 and TRBJ2-1; perhaps TRBD2 as D (6 bases). The CDR3 runs 15 residues. Trimming removed 1 base from V and 4 bases from J, with 11 bases in between. Germline CDR1 and CDR2: LGHNT and FRNRAP. The CDR3 spells CASGLDGTPYNEQFF. In DNA, the CDR3 is TGTGCTAGTGGTTTGGACGGGACTCCATACAATGAGCAGTTCTTC.

The CDR3 DNA reads TGTGCCAGCAGCGAAAACGGACTGGCAACGTACAATGAGCAGTTCTTC. It encodes CASSENGLATYNEQFF. The chain has TRBV7-2 and TRBJ2-1; perhaps TRBD2 as D (5 bases). Germline values: CDR1 SGHTA, CDR2 FQGNSA. V was trimmed by 5 bases and J by 4 bases, leaving 18 bases between them. This CDR3 has 16 amino acids.

V usage is TRBV11-3 and J usage is TRBJ1-6; D is unclear. Germline V gives CDR1 SGHNT, CDR2 YENEEA. The length of the CDR3 is 14 residues. Trimming removed 0 bases from V and 10 bases from J, with 10 bases in between. CDR3 loop: CASSLEANNSPLHF. CDR3 nucleotide sequence: TGTGCCAGCAGCTTAGAGGCCAACAACTCACCCCTCCACTTT.

The chain employs TRBV7-2 and TRBJ1-2; no definite D call. V was clipped by 4 bases and J by 4 bases, with 10 bases between them. This CDR3 region has 13 residues. Germline V gene sequence: CDR1 SGHTA, CDR2 FQGNSA. The chain's CDR3 is CASSSGRGYGYTF. The CDR3 DNA sequence: TGTGCCAGCAGCTCTGGACGGGGCTATGGCTACACCTTC.

The chain carries TRBV9 and TRBJ1-1; D remains unclear. This CDR3 comprises 14 residues. Germline V gene lookup returns CDR1 SGDLS and CDR2 YYNGEE. Deletions cut 4 bases from V and 6 bases from J, with 16 bases between. CDR3 sequence reads: CASSLRPGLAEAFF. The CDR3 coding sequence is TGTGCCAGCAGCCTACGCCCAGGTTTGGCTGAAGCTTTCTTT.

The V and J genes are TRBV10-3 and TRBJ1-4; no reliable D call. The CDR3 is 12 amino acids. CDR1 is ENHRY and CDR2 is SYGVKD in the germline V gene. The V end lost 5 bases, the J end lost 4 bases, and 5 bases lay between the germline ends. This CDR3 is CAISRSNEKLFF. CDR3 sequence (DNA): TGTGCCATCAGTCGTAGTAATGAAAAACTGTTTTTT.

V is TRBV5-4 and J is TRBJ2-5, with a tentative D call TRBD2 (5 bases). The V gene's germline CDR1 is SGHNT and CDR2 YYREEE (reference sequence). The CDR3 runs 14 residues. V was cut by 0 bases and J by 5 bases, with 11 bases left in between. The CDR3, as DNA: TGTGCCAGCAGCTTGGATCCGGGGTCCGAGACCCAGTACTTC. Protein product: CASSLDPGSETQYF.

There are a few counts of this clone. The chain is built from TRBV24-1 and TRBJ1-2; D call uncertain. This CDR3 has 15 amino acids. Deletions cut 3 bases from V and 5 bases from J, with 15 bases between. From germline, CDR1 is KGHDR and CDR2 SFDVKD. DNA for the CDR3: TGTGCCACCAGTGATCCCTCGGCGGGAACTTATGGCTACACCTTC. This sequence encodes CATSDPSAGTYGYTF.

This clone has only one observation. This chain uses TRBV28 with TRBJ2-5, with TRBD2 matching 10 bases. Per the germline V gene, CDR1 is MDHEN and CDR2 is SYDVKM. The V gene end was trimmed by 5 bases and the J gene end by 0 bases; junction bases not matched to a gene: 9. The CDR3 runs 17 residues. As DNA, the CDR3 is TGTGCCAGCAGTACCCTCAAGGGACTAGCGTACCAAGAGACCCAGTACTTC. This translates into CASSTLKGLAYQETQYF.

V and J are TRBV27 and TRBJ2-7; D call uncertain. Germline V gene data show CDR1 as MNHEY and CDR2 as SMNVEV (reference sequence). The CDR3 is 13 amino acids. The V end was cut by 6 bases, the J end by 0 bases, with 9 bases between. CDR3 nucleotide sequence: TGTGCCAGCAGGGCCGCAATCTCCTACGAGCAGTACGTC. It codes for CASRAAISYEQYV.

CDR3 in DNA: TGCGCCAGCAGCTTGATGTCCAGCCAAGAGACCCAGTACTTC. It translates to CASSLMSSQETQYF. This sequence joins TRBV5-1 and TRBJ2-5; unclear D gene. There are 14 residues in the CDR3. Trimming removed 1 base at V and 1 base at J, with 8 bases between. The germline gives CDR1 SGHRS, CDR2 YFSETQ.

In regard to this clone: Possible read error: a much larger clone is one base away. The chain joins TRBV28 to TRBJ2-3, with 9 positions matching TRBD1. The germline CDR1 and CDR2 sequences are MDHEN and SYDVKM. The CDR3 runs 14 residues. Germline trimming cut 6 bases from V and 2 bases from J; bases unmatched to any gene: 3. The CDR3, as DNA: TGTGCCAGCAGAAGGGACAGGGTCACAGATACGCAGTATTTT. Amino acids: CASRRDRVTDTQYF.

This chain connects TRBV7-2 to TRBJ2-1, with 8 bases fitting TRBD2. The CDR3 consists of 14 residues. Germline V gives CDR1 SGHTA, CDR2 FQGNSA. J gave up 8 bases and V 2 bases, and 5 bases lay outside the gene matches. CDR3 nucleotide sequence: TGTGCCAGCAGCTTACAACTAGCGGCGGATGAGCAGTTCTTC. Its protein product is CASSLQLAADEQFF.

The chain couples TRBV7-2 to TRBJ2-7; 9 nucleotides agree with TRBD2. V lost 3 bases to trimming and J lost 4 bases; unmatched junction nucleotides: 4. The CDR3 is 14 residues long. CDR1 and CDR2 (germline): SGHTA, FQGNSA. CDR3 coding DNA: TGTGCCAGCAGCTTCGTAGCGGGAGAATACGAGCAGTACTTC. Its translation: CASSFVAGEYEQYF.

In regard to this clone: A junction end diverges from the germline sequence, so it may reflect a read error. V and J are TRBV7-7 and TRBJ2-1; 10 bases map to TRBD2. Germline V lookup: CDR1 SSHAT, CDR2 FNYEAQ (reference sequence). This CDR3 comprises 16 residues. CDR3 DNA sequence: TGTGCTAGCAGCCTTGGGAGGACTAGCGGCTACAATGAGCAGTTCTTC. It is translated as CASSLGRTSGYNEQFF. Variable domain in full (rest from reference TRBV7-7 and TRBJ2-1): GAGVSQSPRYKVTKRGQDVTLRCDPISSHATLYWYQQALGQGPEFLTYFNYEAQPDKSGLPSDRFSAERPEGSISTLTIQRTEQRDSAMYRCASSLGRTSGYNEQFFGPGTRLTVL.

This sequence joins TRBV2 and TRBJ2-7; weak D call: TRBD1 (5 bases). The CDR3 has 12 residues. Germline V gives CDR1 SNHLY, CDR2 FYNNEI. V dropped 7 bases and J dropped 9 bases, with 16 bases sitting between them. CDR3 residues: CASTNIRVGQYV. In nucleotides, the CDR3 is TGTGCCAGCACCAACATCAGGGTGGGGCAGTACGTC.

The chain joins TRBV28 to TRBJ1-1; D ambiguous. V dropped 5 bases and J dropped 3 bases, with 13 bases sitting between them. This CDR3 comprises 14 residues. Germline CDR1 MDHEN, CDR2 SYDVKM. The DNA for the CDR3 is TGTGCCAGCAGTCCCAGGTCGGCAGACACTGAAGCTTTCTTT. Residues: CASSPRSADTEAFF.

This chain connects TRBV19 to TRBJ2-5; TRBD2 is a possible D gene (6 bases). The CDR3 has 15 residues. V was shortened by 6 bases and J by 1 base, with 15 bases between the two germline ends. CDR1 is LNHDA and CDR2 is SQIVND in the germline V gene (reference sequence). The CDR3 reads CASRPTTAGQETQYF. The CDR3 coding sequence is TGTGCCAGTAGACCAACTACAGCGGGCCAAGAGACCCAGTACTTC.

This chain uses TRBV7-2 with TRBJ1-2; tentative D call: TRBD1 (5 bases). V lost 5 bases and J lost 6, with 22 bases in between. The germline V gene has CDR1 SGHTA and CDR2 FQGNSA. This CDR3 is 16 amino acids long. The CDR3, as DNA: TGTGCCAGCAGCGCCTCAAGTGTTAACAGGCACCATGGCTACACCTTC. Its translation: CASSASSVNRHHGYTF. The full variable domain, in which reference TRBV7-2 and TRBJ1-2 provide the parts outside the CDR3, is GAGVSQSPSNKVTEKGKDVELRCDPISGHTALYWYRQSLGQGLEFLIYFQGNSAPDKSGLPSDRFSAERTGGSVSTLTIQRTQQEDSAVYLCASSASSVNRHHGYTFGSGTRLTVV.

The chain carries TRBV2 and TRBJ1-2; D is ambiguous. Looked up from germline, CDR1 is SNHLY and CDR2 is FYNNEI. Between the trimmed V and J ends, which lost 1 base and 4 bases, there was a span of 13 bases. The CDR3 runs 15 residues. As DNA, the CDR3 is TGTGCCAGCAGTGAAGAGAACAGCCTAAGCTATGGCTACACCTTC. Translation: CASSEENSLSYGYTF.

The rearrangement links TRBV11-3 to TRBJ1-1, with TRBD1 as a possible D gene (5 bases). The germline V gene encodes CDR1 SGHNT and CDR2 YENEEA. The CDR3 runs to 14 residues. Trimming took 1 base from V and 9 from J, leaving 15 bases between them. CDR3 sequence reads: CASSLGGLPFQAFF. In DNA form, the CDR3 reads TGTGCCAGCAGCTTAGGGGGCCTGCCCTTTCAAGCTTTCTTT.

This clone has just one count. This chain joins TRBV18 and TRBJ2-2; TRBD2 aligns across 10 bases. The CDR3 has 16 residues. Germline loops: CDR1 KGHSH, CDR2 LQKENI. V trimming: 3 bases; J trimming: 1 base; junction bases outside the gene matches: 2. Here the CDR3 reads CASSPWTSGNTGELFF. The CDR3 bases are TGTGCCAGCTCACCGTGGACTAGCGGGAACACCGGGGAGCTGTTTTTT.

The chain uses TRBV20-1 and TRBJ1-2, with TRBD1 as a possible D gene (5 bases). Germline-derived CDR1 and CDR2 are DFQATT and SNEGSKA (reference sequence). This CDR3 is built from 11 residues. V lost 6 bases to trimming and J lost 5 bases, with 10 bases between them. CDR3 region: CSAGDYYGYTF. CDR3 sequence (DNA): TGCAGTGCAGGGGATTATTATGGCTACACCTTC.

The chain recombines TRBV6-5 with TRBJ1-5; 7 nucleotides agree with TRBD1. From germline, CDR1 is MNHEY and CDR2 SVGAGI. The length of the CDR3 is 15 residues. Unmatched junction bases numbered 7, after V lost 6 bases and J lost 2 bases. The CDR3 loop reads CASRPTGVGNQPQHF. CDR3 bases: TGTGCCAGCAGGCCCACAGGGGTTGGCAATCAGCCCCAGCATTTT.

The CDR3 DNA follows: TGTGCCACCAGTGATTACGGACTAGCGGGAGGCCCCAGCTCCTACAATGAGCAGTTCTTC. Translated, it gives CATSDYGLAGGPSSYNEQFF. This chain connects TRBV24-1 to TRBJ2-1; 14 bases line up with TRBD2. Trimming at V came to 2 bases and at J to 0 bases, leaving 8 bases not matched to a gene. The CDR3 covers 20 residues. From germline, CDR1 is KGHDR and CDR2 SFDVKD.